This T cell receptor (beta chain) was documented in a study of blood T cell repertoires in COVID-19. At the level of the study: Samples came from the United States, Italy and Spain, spanning acute and convalescent COVID-19. The analysed material was cDNA or gDNA that came from T cells, B-cell-depleted T cells, or PBMCs.

The germline CDR1 and CDR2 sequences are KGHSH and LQKENI. The CDR3 loop spans 15 amino acids. J gave up 0 bases and V 6 bases, and 5 bases lay outside the gene matches. The Seattle patients joined while their infection was active and were tracked longitudinally afterward. In the original analysis: From reference gene primer amplification, estimates of nucleated cell counts were derived. This table comes from immunoSEQ multiplex PCR, and its TCRdb copy is limited to in-frame clones, with some not included. V and J calls and clone size are those listed in that table; D and trimming were worked out from the DNA. This table has some 220,000 clones, 75% to 85% appearing once.

The sequence derives from a woman in her 30s with COVID-19, enrolled during active disease. The chain employs TRBV18 and TRBJ1-5, with TRBD1 identical over 7 bases. The sequenced sample consisted of peripheral blood. The CDR3 here is CASSQTGSSNQPQHF. In DNA, the CDR3 is TGTGCCAGCTCGCAGACAGGGTCTAGCAATCAGCCCCAGCATTTT.